Sequencing of this T cell receptor (beta chain) was carried out in a study of blood T cell repertoires in COVID-19. The V and J ends lost 1 base and 0 bases respectively, with 10 bases between them. CDR1 and CDR2 from the germline V gene are LNHNV and YYDKDF (reference sequence). The CDR3 sequence is 16 residues long. Original methodology: Estimation of nucleated cell counts was performed using reference gene primer amplification. This table comes from immunoSEQ multiplex PCR, and its TCRdb copy is limited to in-frame clones, with some not included. The V and J calls and the clone size are those of that table, but D and trimming were determined from the DNA. The sample carries a few hundred thousand clones, around four fifths recorded once.

The clonotype comes from a man aged 25 to 40 with active or convalescent COVID-19. Input material: peripheral blood. This chain links TRBV15 with TRBJ1-5; unclear D gene. In DNA, the CDR3 is TGTGCCACCAGCAGAGGTGGAGGCTTTAGCAATCAGCCCCAGCATTTT. It codes for CATSRGGGFSNQPQHF. The full variable domain, completed using reference TRBV15 and TRBJ1-5, is DAMVIQNPRYQVTQFGKPVTLSCSQTLNHNVMYWYQQKSSQAPKLLFHYYDKDFNNEADTPDNFQSRRPNTSFCFLDIRSPGLGDTAMYLCATSRGGGFSNQPQHFGDGTRLSIL.